The 4 T cell receptor beta chains given below trace back to one sample, sequenced in a study of OX40 agonist ivuxolimab in advanced cancers. Measured with immunoSEQ multiplex PCR; TCRdb has only the in-frame clones, and not every one. This table has tens of thousands of clones, 70% to 90% appearing once. The sequenced sample was CD4+ or CD8+ T cells sorted from blood, obtained in a trial of the OX40 agonist ivuxolimab. The receptors originated from an adult with an advanced solid tumor such as melanoma, head and neck, liver or kidney cancer.

This sequence joins TRBV19 and TRBJ1-2; TRBD1 is a possible D gene (5 bases). The germline V gene encodes CDR1 LNHDA and CDR2 SQIVND (reference sequence). The CDR3 covers 15 residues. V lost 7 bases and J 2 bases, leaving 17 bases between the germline ends. In DNA form, the CDR3 reads TGTGCCAGTAAACGACAGTTTGATAGCAACTATGGCTACACCTTC. Its translation: CASKRQFDSNYGYTF. Drawing the rest from reference TRBV19 and TRBJ1-2, the complete variable domain is DGGITQSPKYLFRKEGQNVTLSCEQNLNHDAMYWYRQDPGQGLRLIYYSQIVNDFQKGDIAEGYSVSREKKESFPLTVTSAQKNPTAFYLCASKRQFDSNYGYTFGSGTRLTVV.

This clone was seen more than once but under ten times. V usage is TRBV5-6 and J usage is TRBJ2-5; TRBD1 matches at 8 bases. CDR3 length: 16 residues. CDR1 and CDR2 (germline): SGHDT, YYEEEE. With V trimmed by 4 bases and J by 2 bases, 10 bases remained unmatched. The CDR3 sequence is CASSKRAGTGQETQYF. DNA of the CDR3: TGTGCCAGCAGCAAACGGGCCGGGACAGGTCAAGAGACCCAGTACTTC.

The V gene is TRBV5-1, the J gene TRBJ1-2, with D possibly matching TRBD1 (5 bases). V was cut by 3 bases and J by 8 bases, with 20 bases left in between. CDR1 is SGHRS and CDR2 is YFSETQ in the germline V gene. There are 15 residues in the CDR3. The CDR3 protein is CASSSGTPLLWGYTF. As DNA, the CDR3 is TGCGCCAGCAGCTCAGGGACGCCTCTGCTTTGGGGCTACACCTTC.

The chain joins TRBV29-1 to TRBJ1-5; D call uncertain. V was cut by 6 bases and J by 0 bases, with 9 bases left in between. This CDR3 has 13 amino acids. Germline V gives CDR1 SQVTM, CDR2 ANQGSEA. The CDR3, as DNA: TGCAGCGTGGGCCAAGTTAGCAATCAGCCCCAGCATTTT. This sequence encodes CSVGQVSNQPQHF.